This T cell receptor (beta chain) emerged from a study of T cell clonotyping in hematopoietic cell transplantation. Overall study findings and caveats: CD4 and CD8 repertoire contributions could not be separated without sorting.

With regard to this clone: The antigen remains unidentified.

Assay: immunoSEQ multiplex PCR; the TCRdb copy retains only in-frame clones and omits some. The table has fewer than 25,000 clones, about 80% seen once. This sample's time point: recipient sample about 28 days before transplant, after cytoreduction. Samples: about 28 days before transplant, then days 30, 100 and 180 after. V lost 7 bases and J lost 1, with 10 bases in between. Germline CDR1 and CDR2: MNHEY and SVGAGI. The CDR3 contains 13 residues. The sequencing here drew on peripheral blood mononuclear cells, taken before stem cell transplant. The chain has TRBV6-5 and TRBJ1-1, with D hard to call. The receptor was isolated from a man between 60 and 75 years old with acute myeloid leukemia. Some clones in this sample may be carry-over from other donors' samples. The CDR3 spells CASTRGGNTEAFF. CDR3 coding DNA: TGTGCCAGCACCCGAGGCGGGAACACTGAAGCTTTCTTT.